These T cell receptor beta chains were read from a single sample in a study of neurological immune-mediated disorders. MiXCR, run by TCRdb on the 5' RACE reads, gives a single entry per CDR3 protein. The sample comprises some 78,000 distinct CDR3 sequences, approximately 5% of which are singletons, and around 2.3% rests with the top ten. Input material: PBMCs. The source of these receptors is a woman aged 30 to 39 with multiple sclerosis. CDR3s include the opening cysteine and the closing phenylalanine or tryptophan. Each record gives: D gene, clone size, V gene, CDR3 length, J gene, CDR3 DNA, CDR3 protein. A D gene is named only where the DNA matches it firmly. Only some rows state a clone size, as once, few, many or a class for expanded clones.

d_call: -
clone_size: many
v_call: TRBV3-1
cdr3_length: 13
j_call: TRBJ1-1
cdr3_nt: TGTGCCAGCAGCCAATCCGGGGGATCTGAAGCTTTCTTT
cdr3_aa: CASSQSGGSEAFF

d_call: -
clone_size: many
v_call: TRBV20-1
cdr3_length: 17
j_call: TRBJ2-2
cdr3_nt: TGCAGTGCTAGGCTTCCCACTGGGAGGGGGTACACCGGGGAGCTGTTTTTT
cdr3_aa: CSARLPTGRGYTGELFF

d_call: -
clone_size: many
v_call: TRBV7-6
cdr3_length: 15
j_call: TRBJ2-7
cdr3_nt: TGTGCCAGCAGCTTAGGGCAGGGGAGCTCCTACGAGCAGTACTTC
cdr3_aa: CASSLGQGSSYEQYF

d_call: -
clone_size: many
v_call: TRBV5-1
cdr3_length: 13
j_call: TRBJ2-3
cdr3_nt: TGCGCCACACAACCAGGAACAGGAGATACGCAGTATTTT
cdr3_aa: CATQPGTGDTQYF

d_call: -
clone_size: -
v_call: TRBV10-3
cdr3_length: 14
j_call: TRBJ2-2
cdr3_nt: TGTGCCATCGGCGAGAGGGTGGACACCGGGGAGCTGTTTTTT
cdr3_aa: CAIGERVDTGELFF

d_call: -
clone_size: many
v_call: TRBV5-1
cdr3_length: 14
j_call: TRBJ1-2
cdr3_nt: TGCGCCAGCAGCTTGGACCGGACGGATTATGGCTACACCTTC
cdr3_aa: CASSLDRTDYGYTF

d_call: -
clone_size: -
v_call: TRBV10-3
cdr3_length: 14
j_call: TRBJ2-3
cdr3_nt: TGTGCCATCAGTGAGTCAAGCGGGACAGATACGCAGTATTTT
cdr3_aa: CAISESSGTDTQYF

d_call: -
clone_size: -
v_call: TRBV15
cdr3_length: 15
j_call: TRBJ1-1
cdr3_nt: TGTGCCACCAGCAGGCCGGGGTACTCCGGCACTGAAGCTTTCTTT
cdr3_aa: CATSRPGYSGTEAFF

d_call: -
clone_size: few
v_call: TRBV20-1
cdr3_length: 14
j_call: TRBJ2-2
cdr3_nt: TGCAGTGCTGGGAGGGGGCAGAACACCGGGGAGCTGTTTTTT
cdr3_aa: CSAGRGQNTGELFF

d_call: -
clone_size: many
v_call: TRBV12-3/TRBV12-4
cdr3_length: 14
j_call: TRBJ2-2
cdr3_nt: TGTGCCAGCAGTGTGACTGATGACACCGGGGAGCTGTTTTTT
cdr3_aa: CASSVTDDTGELFF

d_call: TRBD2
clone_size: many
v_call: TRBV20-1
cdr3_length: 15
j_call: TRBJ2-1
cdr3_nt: TGCAGTGCTAGCACCGGGACTAGCGGGAGTAGCGGGCAGTTCTTC
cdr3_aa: CSASTGTSGSSGQFF

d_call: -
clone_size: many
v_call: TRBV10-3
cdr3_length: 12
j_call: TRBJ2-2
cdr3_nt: TGTGCCATCAGTGGCCAGGGATGGGAGCTGTTTTTT
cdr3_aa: CAISGQGWELFF